This entry describes one T cell receptor beta chain. What it recognizes is unknown. At one of its ends the junction is not consistent with the germline gene, which may arise from a read error. The sample holds other DNA sequences that translate to the same CDR3. This entry belongs to a study of graft-versus-host responses after intestinal transplantation. Study-level information: The whole recipient group had anti-thymocyte globulin induction followed by tacrolimus and steroids for roughly three years. Study findings and constraints: Where graft-donor T cell macrochimerism was present, patients had high graft-versus-host to host-versus-graft clonal ratios in allografts.

CDR1 is SNHLY, CDR2 FYNNEI, per germline. The CDR3 consists of 12 residues. Sequencing used immunoSEQ multiplex PCR; TCRdb keeps in-frame clones, though not all of them. This repertoire shows some 70,000 clones, roughly 89% found once; its top ten account for 6.7%. The sequences come from bone marrow, collected roughly 110 weeks after intestinal transplantation. The source of this sequence is a human patient who received an intestinal transplant, so some T cells may come from the graft donor. The V gene is TRBV2, the J gene TRBJ1-2; perhaps TRBD1 as D (5 bases). The DNA for the CDR3 is TGTGCCAGCAGTGAAGGGGGCGATGGTTACACCTTC. This codes for CASSEGGDGYTF.